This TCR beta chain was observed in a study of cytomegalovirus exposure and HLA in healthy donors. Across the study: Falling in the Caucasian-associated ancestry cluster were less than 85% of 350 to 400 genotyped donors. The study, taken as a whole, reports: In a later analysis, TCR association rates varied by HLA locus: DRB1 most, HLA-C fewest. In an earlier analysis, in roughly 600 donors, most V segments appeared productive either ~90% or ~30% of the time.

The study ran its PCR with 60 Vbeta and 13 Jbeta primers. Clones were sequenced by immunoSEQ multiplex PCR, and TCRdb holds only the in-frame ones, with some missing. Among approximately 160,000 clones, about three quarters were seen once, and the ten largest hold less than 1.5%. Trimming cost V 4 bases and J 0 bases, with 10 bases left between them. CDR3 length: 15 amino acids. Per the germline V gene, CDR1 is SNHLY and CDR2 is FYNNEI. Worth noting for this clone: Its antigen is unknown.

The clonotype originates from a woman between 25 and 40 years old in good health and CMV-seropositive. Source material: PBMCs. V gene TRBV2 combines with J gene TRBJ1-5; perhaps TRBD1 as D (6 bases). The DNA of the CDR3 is TGTGCCAGCAGTGCCGGGACACTTAGCAATCAGCCCCAGCATTTT. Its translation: CASSAGTLSNQPQHF.